Listed below are T cell receptor beta chains from one sample, sequenced in a study of T cells in Graves' hyperthyroidism and ophthalmopathy. TCRdb re-analysed the multiplex PCR reads in MiXCR, keeping a single row per CDR3 protein. The repertoire holds about 640,000 distinct CDR3 sequences, approximately 42% seen once, with more than 7% in the top ten. Sequenced sample: peripheral blood or thyroid tissue (not recorded which). These receptors originate from an adult man with Graves' disease, either hyperthyroidism or ophthalmopathy (not recorded which). The CDR3 runs from the conserved cysteine through the conserved F or W. A D gene is named only where the DNA matches it firmly. Size values are once, few and many counts, or a class for expanded clones, and some rows have none.

>TRBJ2-7|14|NA|TRBV2|TRBD1
CASSWGQGAYEQYF
TGTGCCAGCAGTTGGGGACAGGGGGCCTACGAGCAGTACTTC
>TRBJ1-1|12|NA|TRBV11-2|TRBD1
CASSGQGLGAFF
TGTGCCAGCAGCGGACAGGGTCTTGGGGCTTTCTTT
>TRBJ2-2|13|few|TRBV5-6|NA
CASSLPGTGELFF
TGTGCCAGCAGCTTGCCCGGAACCGGGGAGCTGTTTTTT
>TRBJ2-2|13|many|TRBV10-1|TRBD1
CASSTHRGRELFF
TGCGCCAGCAGTACCCACAGGGGCAGGGAGCTGTTTTTT
>TRBJ2-5|15|few|TRBV7-9|NA
CASSLGNPLEETQYF
TGTGCCAGCAGCTTGGGTAATCCACTCGAGGAGACCCAGTACTTC
>TRBJ1-1|11|NA|TRBV20-1|NA
CSAREGGVAFF
TGCAGTGCCAGGGAAGGAGGGGTGGCTTTCTTT
>TRBJ1-4|16|NA|TRBV2|NA
CASSLSGPGTNEKLFF
TGTGCCAGCAGTTTATCGGGGCCGGGGACTAATGAAAAACTGTTTTTT
>TRBJ2-5|12|few|TRBV6-6|TRBD1
CASSDRVKTQYF
TGTGCCAGCAGCGACAGGGTTAAGACCCAGTACTTC
>TRBJ1-5|15|NA|TRBV5-4|NA
CASSQEWGLGQPQHF
TGTGCCAGCAGCCAAGAATGGGGATTAGGCCAGCCCCAGCATTTT
>TRBJ1-2|13|NA|TRBV20-1|TRBD1
CSARVDRAYGYTF
TGCAGTGCTAGAGTGGACAGGGCCTATGGCTACACCTTC
>TRBJ1-1|15|NA|TRBV9|TRBD1
CASSVGPRDSTEAFF
TGTGCCAGCAGCGTAGGCCCCAGGGACAGCACTGAAGCTTTCTTT
>TRBJ1-2|13|NA|TRBV24-1|TRBD1
CASRPTGSFGYTF
TGTGCCAGCAGGCCGACAGGGAGCTTTGGCTACACCTTC
>TRBJ1-2|13|few|TRBV7-2|NA
CASSQGGVEGYTF
TGTGCCAGCAGCCAAGGAGGAGTAGAGGGCTACACCTTC
>TRBJ2-7|14|NA|TRBV20-1|NA
CSARDSSGAYQQYF
TGCAGTGCTAGAGATTCATCGGGGGCCTATCAGCAGTACTTC
>TRBJ2-7|17|NA|TRBV2|TRBD1
CASAALRGGQGTHEQYF
TGTGCCAGCGCCGCCCTGAGGGGGGGACAGGGTACCCACGAGCAGTACTTC
>TRBJ1-2|15|few|TRBV7-2|NA
CASSLLEGPNYGYTF
TGTGCCAGCAGCTTGTTAGAGGGACCTAACTATGGCTACACCTTC
>TRBJ2-6|14|many|TRBV6-4|NA
CASSARAGANVLTF
TGTGCCAGCAGTGCGCGTGCTGGGGCCAACGTCCTGACTTTC
>TRBJ1-1|17|few|TRBV2|NA
CASSLDTGYRLGTEAFF
TGTGCCAGCAGCTTGGATACAGGGTACCGTTTAGGCACTGAAGCTTTCTTT
>TRBJ1-5|14|NA|TRBV12-3/TRBV12-4|NA
CASSTGHPGGPQHF
TGTGCCAGCAGTACTGGACACCCCGGCGGGCCCCAGCATTTT
>TRBJ1-5|14|many|TRBV25-1|NA
CASSEPRSNQPQHF
TGTGCCAGCAGTGAGCCCAGGAGCAATCAGCCCCAGCATTTT
>TRBJ2-7|15|NA|TRBV7-8|TRBD1
CASSLGVQGGDEQYF
TGTGCCAGCAGCTTAGGGGTACAGGGGGGCGACGAGCAGTACTTC
>TRBJ2-7|16|NA|TRBV5-1|NA
CASSLEGGRGDYEQYF
TGCGCCAGCAGCTTGGAAGGGGGCAGGGGGGACTACGAGCAGTACTTC
>TRBJ2-7|16|NA|TRBV7-3|NA
CASSSSPGQGVYEQYF
TGTGCCAGCAGCTCCTCACCGGGACAAGGGGTGTACGAGCAGTACTTC
>TRBJ1-5|14|few|TRBV4-2|NA
CASSQEYTNQPQHF
TGTGCCAGCAGCCAAGAATATACGAATCAGCCCCAGCATTTT